This TCR beta chain emerged from a study of blood T cell repertoires in COVID-19. Study information: There were acute and convalescent COVID-19 samples, and they came from the United States, Italy and Spain. PBMCs, B-cell-depleted T cells, or T cells provided the cDNA or gDNA that made up the material.

Germline V CDR1 and CDR2: SGHRS, YFSETQ. J gave up 4 bases and V 1 base, and 0 bases lay outside the gene matches. This CDR3 is 15 amino acids long. Allocation to cohorts depended on clinical history reported by the participants. Cohort 3 donors were reported recovered after two negative PCRs, clearance, or symptom resolution. Concerning this clone: Other DNA sequences in this sample translate to the same CDR3.

Assay: immunoSEQ multiplex PCR; the TCRdb copy retains only in-frame clones and omits some. The data show 140,000 to 150,000 clones, over 70% seen once. What was sequenced was PBMCs or T cells enriched from blood (not recorded which). This sequence was found in a man in his sixties who had recovered from COVID-19. The chain joins TRBV5-1 to TRBJ2-1, with 12 nucleotides matching TRBD2. CDR3 residues: CASSLTSGGYNEQFF. The CDR3 region has the DNA TGCGCCAGCAGCTTGACTAGCGGGGGGTACAATGAGCAGTTCTTC.